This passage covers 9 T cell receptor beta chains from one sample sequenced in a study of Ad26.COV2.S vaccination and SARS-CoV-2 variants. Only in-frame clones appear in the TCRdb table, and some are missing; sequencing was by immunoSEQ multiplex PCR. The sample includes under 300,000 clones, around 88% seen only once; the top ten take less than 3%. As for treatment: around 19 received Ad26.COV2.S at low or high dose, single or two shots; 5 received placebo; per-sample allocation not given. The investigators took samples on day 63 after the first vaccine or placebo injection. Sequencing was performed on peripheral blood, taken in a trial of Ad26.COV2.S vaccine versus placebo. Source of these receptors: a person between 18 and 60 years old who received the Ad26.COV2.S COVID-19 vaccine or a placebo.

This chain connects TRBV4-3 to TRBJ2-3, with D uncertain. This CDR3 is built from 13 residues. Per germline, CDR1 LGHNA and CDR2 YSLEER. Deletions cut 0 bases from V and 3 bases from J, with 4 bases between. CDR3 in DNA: TGCGCCAGCAGCCAAGATTGGACAGATACGCAGTATTTT. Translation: CASSQDWTDTQYF.

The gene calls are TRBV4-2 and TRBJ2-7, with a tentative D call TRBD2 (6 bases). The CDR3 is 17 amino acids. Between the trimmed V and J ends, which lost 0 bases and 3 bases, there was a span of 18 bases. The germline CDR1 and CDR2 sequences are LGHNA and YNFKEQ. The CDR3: CASSQEVVGQGGYEQYF. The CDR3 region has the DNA TGTGCCAGCAGCCAAGAAGTAGTAGGTCAGGGAGGCTACGAGCAGTACTTC.

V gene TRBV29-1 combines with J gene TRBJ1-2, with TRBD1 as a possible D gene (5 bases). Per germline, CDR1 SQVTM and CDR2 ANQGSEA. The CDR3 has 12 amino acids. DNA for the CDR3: TGCATCGTCGCGGAGACAGCGGATGGCTACACCTTC. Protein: CIVAETADGYTF.

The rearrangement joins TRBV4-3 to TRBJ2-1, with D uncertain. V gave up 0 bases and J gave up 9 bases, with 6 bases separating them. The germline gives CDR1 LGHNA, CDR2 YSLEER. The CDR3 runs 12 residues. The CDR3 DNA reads TGCGCCAGCAGCCAAGAATGGGGTGAGCAGTTCTTC. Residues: CASSQEWGEQFF.

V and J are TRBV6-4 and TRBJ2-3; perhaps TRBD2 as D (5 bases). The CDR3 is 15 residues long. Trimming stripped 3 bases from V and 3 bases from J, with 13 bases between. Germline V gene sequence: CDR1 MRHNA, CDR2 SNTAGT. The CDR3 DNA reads TGTGCCAGCAGTGAGGGGAGTTCAGGTACAGATACGCAGTATTTT. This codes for CASSEGSSGTDTQYF.

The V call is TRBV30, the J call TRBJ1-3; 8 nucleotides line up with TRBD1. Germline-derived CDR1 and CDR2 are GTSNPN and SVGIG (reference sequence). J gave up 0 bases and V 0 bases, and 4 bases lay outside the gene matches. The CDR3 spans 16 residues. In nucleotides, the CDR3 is TGTGCCTGGAGTGTGGGACAGGACCACTCTGGAAACACCATATATTTT. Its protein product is CAWSVGQDHSGNTIYF.

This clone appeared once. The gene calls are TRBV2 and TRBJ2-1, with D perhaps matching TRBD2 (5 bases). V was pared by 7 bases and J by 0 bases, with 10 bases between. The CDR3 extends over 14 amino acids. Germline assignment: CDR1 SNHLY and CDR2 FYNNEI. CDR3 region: CASTSGGSYNEQFF. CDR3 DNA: TGTGCCAGCACGAGCGGAGGCTCCTACAATGAGCAGTTCTTC.

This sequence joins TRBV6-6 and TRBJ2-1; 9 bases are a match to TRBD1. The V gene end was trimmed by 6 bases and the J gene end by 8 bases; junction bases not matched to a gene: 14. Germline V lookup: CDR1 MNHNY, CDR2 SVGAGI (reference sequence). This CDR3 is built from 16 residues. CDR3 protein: CASRPIPGQGVYEQFF. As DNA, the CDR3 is TGTGCCAGCAGACCCATACCGGGACAGGGTGTCTATGAGCAGTTCTTC.

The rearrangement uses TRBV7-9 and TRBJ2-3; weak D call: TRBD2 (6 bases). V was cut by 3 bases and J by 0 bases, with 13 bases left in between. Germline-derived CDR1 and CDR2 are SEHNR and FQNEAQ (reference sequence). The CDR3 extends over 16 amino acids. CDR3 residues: CASSLGTQTSTDTQYF. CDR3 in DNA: TGTGCCAGCAGCTTGGGGACTCAAACTAGCACAGATACGCAGTATTTT.